Presented here are 28 T cell receptor beta chains from one specimen sequenced in a study of technical replicates of blood from several donors. Produced via immunoSEQ multiplex PCR; TCRdb's table is partial and in-frame only. This table has 77,000 or so clones, roughly 92% appearing once. Source material: T cells isolated from PBMCs. The receptors here all came from a human donor in good health.

This rearrangement joins TRBV29-1 to TRBJ1-2, with TRBD1 matching over 7 bases. Germline values: CDR1 SQVTM, CDR2 ANQGSEA. This CDR3 has 15 residues. The V and J ends lost 7 bases and 4 bases, in that order; junction bases with no gene match: 15. In DNA, the CDR3 is TGCAGCGCCCTGGAGGGACAGATAGAAGGCTATGGCTACACCTTC. The encoded protein is CSALEGQIEGYGYTF.

The V gene is TRBV7-2, the J gene TRBJ1-2; weak D call: TRBD1 (6 bases). V was shortened by 1 base and J by 3 bases, with 6 bases between the two germline ends. This CDR3 contains 13 residues. CDR1 and CDR2 from the germline V gene are SGHTA and FQGNSA. Here the CDR3 reads CASSLGTDYGYTF. The CDR3 nucleotides are TGTGCCAGCAGCTTAGGGACAGACTATGGCTACACCTTC. Looking up the rest from reference TRBV7-2 and TRBJ1-2 gives the full variable domain: GAGVSQSPSNKVTEKGKDVELRCDPISGHTALYWYRQSLGQGLEFLIYFQGNSAPDKSGLPSDRFSAERTGGSVSTLTIQRTQQEDSAVYLCASSLGTDYGYTFGSGTRLTVV.

The gene calls are TRBV9 and TRBJ1-3, with 7 bases matching TRBD1. This CDR3 spans 15 amino acids. Per germline, CDR1 SGDLS and CDR2 YYNGEE. Trimming took 2 bases from V and 4 from J; bases not matched to a gene: 6. CDR3 loop: CASSVGQTRGNTIYF. In DNA, the CDR3 is TGTGCCAGCAGCGTGGGACAGACAAGGGGAAACACCATATATTTT.

This chain uses TRBV19 with TRBJ2-7; D remains ambiguous. V dropped 2 bases and J dropped 0 bases, with 8 bases sitting between them. There are 14 residues in the CDR3. Germline CDR1 and CDR2: LNHDA and SQIVND (reference sequence). As DNA, the CDR3 is TGTGCCAGTAGTATATTTTCAGACTCCTACGAGCAGTACTTC. It codes for CASSIFSDSYEQYF.

The gene calls are TRBV5-1 and TRBJ2-3; 8 bases line up with TRBD2. V shed 7 bases, J shed 0 bases, and the junction held 10 bases outside the gene matches. Germline loops: CDR1 SGHRS, CDR2 YFSETQ. CDR3 length: 16 residues. DNA for the CDR3: TGCGCCAGCCAGGGGTTAGCGGGAACTAGCACAGATACGCAGTATTTT. This sequence encodes CASQGLAGTSTDTQYF. The variable domain in full, with the rest retrieved from reference TRBV5-1 and TRBJ2-3, is KAGVTQTPRYLIKTRGQQVTLSCSPISGHRSVSWYQQTPGQGLQFLFEYFSETQRNKGNFPGRFSGRQFSNSRSEMNVSTLELGDSALYLCASQGLAGTSTDTQYFGPGTRLTVL.

This clone came up once. V gene TRBV6-1 combines with J gene TRBJ1-2; maybe TRBD1 (5 bases). Trimming removed 5 bases at V and 5 bases at J, with 15 bases between. This CDR3 spans 14 amino acids. Germline-derived CDR1 and CDR2 are MNHNS and SASEGT. Here the CDR3 reads CASSKPHRRYGYTF. CDR3 bases: TGTGCCAGCAGTAAACCTCACAGGAGATATGGCTACACCTTC.

The chain carries TRBV18 and TRBJ2-5; D remains ambiguous. The V and J ends lost 1 base and 1 base respectively, with 13 bases between them. The CDR3 totals 16 residues. The germline V gene encodes CDR1 KGHSH and CDR2 LQKENI. The CDR3 reads CASSPRSAESQETQYF. In DNA form, the CDR3 reads TGTGCCAGCTCACCACGATCTGCGGAGTCCCAAGAGACCCAGTACTTC.

The genes are TRBV9 and TRBJ1-3; 7 bases are shared with TRBD1. Germline trimming cut 3 bases from V and 0 bases from J; bases unmatched to any gene: 6. This CDR3 is 16 amino acids long. In germline, CDR1 is SGDLS, CDR2 YYNGEE. This chain's CDR3 is CASSARDSSSGNTIYF. In DNA, the CDR3 is TGTGCCAGCAGCGCGCGGGACAGTTCCTCTGGAAACACCATATATTTT.

The V gene is TRBV21-1, the J gene TRBJ2-1; TRBD1, as called in the table, went unchecked against the DNA. TRBV21-1 is described as a pseudogene. The CDR3 runs to 20 residues. CDR3 sequence reads: CASSKEGLDRVLSSYNEQFF. The DNA of the CDR3 is TGTGCCAGCAGCAAAGAGGGGCTGGACAGAGTACTAAGCTCCTACAATGAGCAGTTCTTC.

The rearrangement joins TRBV6-1 to TRBJ1-1; D remains ambiguous. Germline V gene sequence: CDR1 MNHNS, CDR2 SASEGT. Trimming stripped 1 base from V and 1 base from J, with 4 bases between. The CDR3 is 13 residues long. Written as DNA, the CDR3 is TGTGCCAGCAGTGAAGTACAGAACACTGAAGCTTTCTTT. Translating gives CASSEVQNTEAFF.

This clone came up once. V usage is TRBV6-5 and J usage is TRBJ2-7; a weak D match, TRBD2 (6 bases). The germline V and J ends were trimmed by 0 bases and 7 bases, with 16 bases remaining between them. The germline V gene encodes CDR1 MNHEY and CDR2 SVGAGI. The CDR3 is 15 amino acids. CDR3 in DNA: TGTGCCAGCAGTTACTCGGAGGGGCCCCCGGATGAGCAGTACTTC. Amino acids: CASSYSEGPPDEQYF.

This clone was counted once. CDR3 DNA: TGTGCCTGGAGTGTGTCATATGGCTACACCTTC. It encodes CAWSVSYGYTF. The J gene is TRBJ1-2, the V gene TRBV30; D uncertain. Germline loops: CDR1 GTSNPN, CDR2 SVGIG (reference sequence). This CDR3 spans 11 amino acids. V gave up 0 bases and J gave up 5 bases, with 4 bases separating them.

This clone was recorded once. The chain is built from TRBV14 and TRBJ1-5; 8 bases fit TRBD1. This CDR3 is 16 amino acids long. J lost 4 bases, V lost 3 bases, and 8 bases had no gene match. Germline CDR1 is SGHDN and CDR2 is FVKESK. CDR3 protein: CASSQGPGTGNQPQHF. The DNA for the CDR3 is TGTGCCAGCAGCCAGGGGCCCGGGACAGGTAATCAGCCCCAGCATTTT. The full variable domain, with the rest looked up from reference TRBV14 and TRBJ1-5, is EAGVTQFPSHSVIEKGQTVTLRCDPISGHDNLYWYRRVMGKEIKFLLHFVKESKQDESGMPNNRFLAERTGGTYSTLKVQPAELEDSGVYFCASSQGPGTGNQPQHFGDGTRLSIL.

J is TRBJ2-5 and V is TRBV10-1; a possible D gene is TRBD2 (6 bases). CDR1 and CDR2 (germline): WNHNN, SYGVQD (reference sequence). This CDR3 spans 16 amino acids. V was clipped by 5 bases and J by 3 bases, with 19 bases between them. CDR3: CASSNLAGPSKETQYF. DNA of the CDR3: TGCGCCAGCAGTAATCTTGCGGGGCCGAGTAAAGAGACCCAGTACTTC.

This clone was observed a single time. This chain uses TRBV2 with TRBJ1-3, with D possibly being TRBD1 (5 bases). The ends were cut back, 6 bases at V and 3 bases at J, with 9 bases in the middle. From germline, CDR1 is SNHLY and CDR2 FYNNEI. There are 13 residues in the CDR3. DNA for the CDR3: TGTGCCAGCAGCTGGGGCGTTGGAAACACCATATATTTT. Encoded protein: CASSWGVGNTIYF.

This rearrangement joins TRBV19 to TRBJ2-2; 16 bases map to TRBD2. The V gene end was trimmed by 9 bases and the J gene end by 7 bases; junction bases not matched to a gene: 14. CDR1 LNHDA and CDR2 SQIVND come from the germline V gene (reference sequence). The length of the CDR3 is 18 residues. CDR3 loop: CASHPVGLAGGYVGELFF. The CDR3 DNA is TGTGCCAGCCACCCCGTGGGACTAGCGGGAGGGTATGTCGGGGAGCTGTTTTTT.

The J gene is TRBJ1-2, the V gene TRBV5-6; D uncertain. With 2 bases removed from V and 4 bases from J, the gap between germline ends came to 12 bases. The germline V gene encodes CDR1 SGHDT and CDR2 YYEEEE. CDR3 length: 14 amino acids. CDR3 nucleotides: TGTGCCAGCAGCTTCCCCCCAGCGATCTATGGCTACACCTTC. It encodes CASSFPPAIYGYTF.

V and J are TRBV14 and TRBJ1-3; the D is unclear. The germline V gene has CDR1 SGHDN and CDR2 FVKESK. Trimming cost V 0 bases and J 8 bases, with 14 bases left between them. The CDR3 totals 15 residues. The CDR3 coding sequence is TGTGCCAGCAGCCAAGAGCGAGCACGAGTCGACACCATATATTTT. It codes for CASSQERARVDTIYF.

The J gene is TRBJ1-1, the V gene TRBV7-9; tentative D call: TRBD1 (5 bases). Germline lookup yields CDR1 SEHNR and CDR2 FQNEAQ (reference sequence). The CDR3 loop spans 15 amino acids. Trimming removed 3 bases at V and 1 base at J, with 12 bases between. Written as DNA, the CDR3 is TGTGCCAGCAGCTTTTTTCTAGGGGCGAACACTGAAGCTTTCTTT. Amino acid sequence: CASSFFLGANTEAFF.

The rearrangement joins TRBV5-6 to TRBJ2-3, with 7 nucleotides matching TRBD2. CDR1 is SGHDT, CDR2 YYEEEE, per germline. The length of the CDR3 is 15 residues. The junction had 5 bases not matched to a gene; V was cut back by 0 bases and J by 4 bases. CDR3 bases: TGTGCCAGCAGCTTGGGGACTAGAGGAGCAGATACGCAGTATTTT. Protein product: CASSLGTRGADTQYF.

Details on this clone: Its ends do not fully match the called genes, so a read error is possible. The chain uses TRBV27 and TRBJ2-7; 12 positions agree with TRBD1. This CDR3 has 15 residues. The germline CDR1 and CDR2 sequences are MNHEY and SMNVEV (reference sequence). The CDR3, as DNA: TGTGCCAGCAGTCCCTTCGGTTATCCCGGGACAGGGGGCGACTTC. Translated: CASSPFGYPGTGGDF.

The V gene is TRBV7-9, the J gene TRBJ2-7; possibly TRBD1 for D (5 bases). V lost 2 bases to trimming and J lost 3 bases, with 11 bases between them. CDR1 SEHNR and CDR2 FQNEAQ come from the germline V gene (reference sequence). The length of the CDR3 is 14 residues. DNA for the CDR3: TGTGCCAGCAGCTTATTGGCGACAGACTACGAGCAGTACTTC. Residues: CASSLLATDYEQYF.

This chain connects TRBV4-1 to TRBJ1-2; D remains unclear. V lost 2 bases, J lost 0 bases, and 13 bases lay in between. Germline loops: CDR1 MGHRA, CDR2 YSYEKL. This CDR3 is 16 amino acids long. CDR3 loop: CASSQKISEANYGYTF. CDR3 in DNA: TGCGCCAGCAGCCAAAAGATATCAGAAGCTAACTATGGCTACACCTTC.

V usage is TRBV21-1 and J usage is TRBJ2-7; the table's D call of TRBD1 was not tested on the DNA. TRBV21-1 is termed a pseudogene. The CDR3 sequence is 20 residues long. In nucleotides, the CDR3 is TGTGCCAGCAGCAATAATCAATTTCGGACAGGGATCTACAATTACTACGAGCAGTACTTC. Amino acids: CASSNNQFRTGIYNYYEQYF.

The rearrangement uses TRBV6-1 and TRBJ2-1, with D possibly matching TRBD2 (6 bases). Trimming cost V 3 bases and J 4 bases, with 13 bases left between them. There are 15 residues in the CDR3. CDR1 is MNHNS and CDR2 is SASEGT in the germline V gene. In DNA, the CDR3 is TGTGCCAGCAGTGATGGGACTCCATCGTACAATGAGCAGTTCTTC. Protein: CASSDGTPSYNEQFF.

CDR3: CASSSRTSGSWTTGELFF. CDR3 coding DNA: TGTGCCAGCAGCAGTCGGACTAGCGGGAGTTGGACCACCGGGGAGCTGTTTTTT. This sequence joins TRBV11-3 and TRBJ2-2; TRBD2 aligns across 13 bases. The J segment lost 4 bases and the V segment lost 5 bases, leaving 10 bases of the junction unmatched. The CDR3 is 18 residues long. Germline V gene lookup returns CDR1 SGHNT and CDR2 YENEEA.

The chain is built from TRBV9 and TRBJ2-7; D remains unclear. The CDR3 runs 14 residues. Germline CDR1 SGDLS, CDR2 YYNGEE. Trimming left V 0 bases short and J 0 bases short, with 7 bases between. The CDR3 DNA follows: TGTGCCAGCAGCGTAGGAACAGCCTCCTACGAGCAGTACTTC. Amino acid sequence: CASSVGTASYEQYF.

This rearrangement joins TRBV9 to TRBJ2-1; TRBD2 aligns across 9 bases. This CDR3 has 15 amino acids. Germline loops: CDR1 SGDLS, CDR2 YYNGEE. With V trimmed by 0 bases and J by 4 bases, 2 bases remained unmatched. The CDR3 here is CASSVGLAEYNEQFF. The CDR3, as DNA: TGTGCCAGCAGCGTAGGACTAGCGGAGTACAATGAGCAGTTCTTC.